The 25 T cell receptor beta chains below come from one sample, sequenced in a study of spatial heterogeneity in lung cancer (dated by TCRdb to about 2019). The library was prepared using 5' RACE. The instrument given in TCRdb is NextSeq 500. The public reads were reanalyzed by TCRdb: fastp trimming at Q25, MiXCR alignment, in-frame beta chains only. Under each unique CDR3 protein, matching rows form one entry showing the most common genes and DNA. Counted in this sample were 40,000 to 45,000 distinct CDR3 sequences; 12% to 15% of them appeared once. Around three fifths of the sample comes from the top ten. The meaning of the sample's time point label: sample taken at primary tumor resection. This sample comprised PBMCs, obtained at surgery. Receptors originate from a male donor with early-stage non-small cell lung cancer.

The chain uses TRBV7-8 and TRBJ2-7; D is unresolved. Trimming stripped 3 bases from V and 3 bases from J, with 6 bases between. The germline V gene has CDR1 SGHVS and CDR2 FQNEAQ. This CDR3 is 12 amino acids long. In DNA form, the CDR3 reads TGTGCCAGCAGCTTCGTTGTCTACGAGCAGTACTTC. It yields the protein CASSFVVYEQYF.

The V gene is TRBV6-1, the J gene TRBJ2-3; TRBD2 agrees at 12 bases. CDR3 size: 16 residues. Trimming cost V 5 bases and J 5 bases; bases outside gene matches: 8. CDR1 MNHNS and CDR2 SASEGT come from the germline V gene. CDR3 sequence (DNA): TGTGCCAGCAGTATTCTAGCGGGAGGGCCTCAAGATACGCAGTATTTT. Residues: CASSILAGGPQDTQYF.

V usage is TRBV7-2 and J usage is TRBJ1-2; 8 bases line up with TRBD1. CDR1 is SGHTA, CDR2 FQGNSA, per germline. The CDR3 spans 13 residues. V trimming: 6 bases; J trimming: 5 bases; junction bases outside the gene matches: 5. CDR3 loop: CASRPGGAYGYTF. For the CDR3, the DNA is TGTGCCAGCAGGCCAGGGGGCGCTTATGGCTACACCTTC.

This clonotype appeared many times. The chain recombines TRBV20-1 with TRBJ2-7; no definite D call. Germline V gives CDR1 DFQATT, CDR2 SNEGSKA (reference sequence). CDR3 length: 12 residues. V gave up 0 bases and J gave up 3 bases, with 6 bases separating them. The CDR3 DNA follows: TGCAGTGCTAGAGACTACCTCTACGAGCAGTACTTC. This sequence encodes CSARDYLYEQYF.

The chain has TRBV9 and TRBJ1-2, with a possible D match to TRBD1 (6 bases). Germline V gives CDR1 SGDLS, CDR2 YYNGEE. The V end lost 3 bases, the J end lost 1 base, and 13 bases lay between the germline ends. The CDR3 is made up of 15 amino acids. DNA of the CDR3: TGTGCCAGCAGCGAGGGGGACGGTCATAACTATGGCTACACCTTC. It codes for CASSEGDGHNYGYTF.

Ten or more counts support this clonotype. This chain uses TRBV11-1 with TRBJ2-1; 10 nucleotides align to TRBD2. The germline CDR1 and CDR2 sequences are SGHAT and FQDESV (reference sequence). The V and J ends lost 1 base and 5 bases, in that order; junction bases with no gene match: 2. The CDR3 length is 15 residues. Here the CDR3 reads CASSLGLAGNNEQFF. The CDR3 nucleotides are TGTGCCAGCAGCTTAGGACTAGCGGGCAACAATGAGCAGTTCTTC. The full variable domain, with the rest looked up from reference TRBV11-1 and TRBJ2-1, is EAEVAQSPRYKITEKSQAVAFWCDPISGHATLYWYRQILGQGPELLVQFQDESVVDDSQLPKDRFSAERLKGVDSTLKIQPAELGDSAMYLCASSLGLAGNNEQFFGPGTRLTVL.

This clonotype was detected many times. The J gene is TRBJ1-2, the V gene TRBV10-3; possible D gene TRBD1, 5 bases. V was trimmed by 6 bases and J by 5 bases, leaving 13 bases between them. The germline V gene encodes CDR1 ENHRY and CDR2 SYGVKD. The CDR3 has 13 residues. Written as DNA, the CDR3 is TGTGCCATCAGACTGACAGAACTATATGGCTACACCTTC. Its translation: CAIRLTELYGYTF.

Only a few counts were recorded for this clonotype. The chain employs TRBV20-1 and TRBJ2-1; the D gene is possibly TRBD2 (6 bases). Germline CDR1 is DFQATT and CDR2 is SNEGSKA (reference sequence). The CDR3 covers 14 residues. Between the trimmed V and J ends, which lost 6 bases and 7 bases, there was a span of 19 bases. The CDR3 is CSAEDTGVKNEQFF. The CDR3 DNA is TGCAGTGCGGAGGACACGGGAGTGAAGAATGAGCAGTTCTTC.

This clonotype was counted between two and nine times. The V and J genes are TRBV24-1 and TRBJ1-5; 11 bases align to TRBD1. V was pared by 4 bases and J by 1 base, with 14 bases of the junction left unmatched. This CDR3 spans 20 amino acids. Germline V lookup: CDR1 KGHDR, CDR2 SFDVKD. The CDR3 sequence: CATSDPRGTGGSISNQPQHF. CDR3 in DNA: TGTGCCACCAGTGACCCCCGGGGGACAGGGGGATCCATCAGCAATCAGCCCCAGCATTTT.

In this sample, this clonotype turned up many times. The V gene is TRBV15, the J gene TRBJ2-2, with D unclear. The germline gives CDR1 LNHNV, CDR2 YYDKDF (reference sequence). There are 13 residues in the CDR3. V was cut by 1 base and J by 7 bases, with 7 bases left in between. CDR3 residues: CATSRGGNGELFF. CDR3 nucleotides: TGTGCCACCAGCAGAGGGGGAAACGGGGAGCTGTTTTTT.

A few counts support this clonotype. This chain connects TRBV20-1 to TRBJ1-1; the D gene is possibly TRBD1 (5 bases). Germline CDR1 is DFQATT and CDR2 is SNEGSKA (reference sequence). Trimming pared 7 bases from V and 4 bases from J, leaving 13 bases between. This CDR3 comprises 12 residues. The CDR3 reads CSGSGASTEAFF. CDR3 in DNA: TGCAGTGGGTCCGGGGCCAGCACTGAAGCTTTCTTT.

The genes are TRBV10-3 and TRBJ2-2, with TRBD2 as a possible D gene (6 bases). Looked up from germline, CDR1 is ENHRY and CDR2 is SYGVKD. The CDR3 is 14 amino acids. Trimming cost V 6 bases and J 5 bases, with 13 bases left between them. CDR3 DNA: TGTGCCATCAGGGCTGCACTAGCTACCGGGGAGCTGTTTTTT. Protein: CAIRAALATGELFF.

The chain joins TRBV2 to TRBJ2-2; 11 nucleotides line up with TRBD1. V lost 6 bases and J lost 3; bases outside the gene matches: 3. Germline V lookup: CDR1 SNHLY, CDR2 FYNNEI. This CDR3 is 15 amino acids long. The CDR3: CASRRGQGDTGELFF. For the CDR3, the DNA is TGTGCCAGCAGGCGGGGACAGGGGGACACCGGGGAGCTGTTTTTT.

The sample holds a few counts of this clonotype. J is TRBJ1-6 and V is TRBV13; D gene unclear. Germline CDR1 PRHDT, CDR2 FYEKMQ (reference sequence). This CDR3 has 13 amino acids. Trimming took 2 bases from V and 10 from J, leaving 9 bases between them. CDR3 DNA sequence: TGTGCCAGCAGCTTAATCCGCGAGTCACCCCTCCACTTT. Its protein is CASSLIRESPLHF.

This clonotype has just a few counts. This chain uses TRBV9 with TRBJ1-6; 7 bases fit TRBD1. The CDR3 consists of 15 residues. Germline CDR1 and CDR2: SGDLS and YYNGEE. The trim removed 4 bases at V and 5 bases at J, leaving 6 bases unmatched. CDR3 DNA: TGTGCCAGCAGCTCCCGGACAGGAAATAATTCACCCCTCCACTTT. Residues: CASSSRTGNNSPLHF.

The chain couples TRBV20-1 to TRBJ1-5; a possible D gene is TRBD1 (6 bases). There are 13 residues in the CDR3. V dropped 4 bases and J dropped 3 bases, with 10 bases sitting between them. From germline, CDR1 is DFQATT and CDR2 SNEGSKA (reference sequence). The CDR3 bases are TGCAGTGCTAAGGGGGGCTTCAATCAGCCCCAGCATTTT. The encoded protein is CSAKGGFNQPQHF.

This clonotype has a handful of counts. The chain uses TRBV28 and TRBJ2-7, with D perhaps given as TRBD1 or TRBD2 (6 bases each). The CDR3 is 13 amino acids. The germline V gene has CDR1 MDHEN and CDR2 SYDVKM. V dropped 6 bases and J dropped 4 bases, with 13 bases sitting between them. The CDR3 DNA sequence: TGTGCCAGCAGGAGAGGGGGGTCTTACGAGCAGTACTTC. Protein sequence: CASRRGGSYEQYF.

This clonotype was counted ten times or more. The chain couples TRBV5-1 to TRBJ2-3; 14 nucleotides line up with TRBD2. The junction had 3 bases not matched to a gene; V was cut back by 3 bases and J by 6 bases. The germline CDR1 and CDR2 sequences are SGHRS and YFSETQ. This CDR3 region has 15 residues. The CDR3 loop reads CASSWGLAGEDTQYF. The CDR3 DNA reads as TGCGCCAGCAGCTGGGGACTAGCGGGAGAGGATACGCAGTATTTT.

CDR3 amino acids: CASSDGRGNSPLHF. The CDR3 DNA is TGTGCCAGCAGTGACGGCAGGGGTAATTCACCCCTCCACTTT. The chain combines TRBV2 with TRBJ1-6; weak D call: TRBD1 (6 bases). The CDR3 covers 14 residues. Germline CDR1 is SNHLY and CDR2 is FYNNEI. The ends were cut back, 3 bases at V and 6 bases at J, with 9 bases in the middle.

This clonotype was found many times. The chain recombines TRBV5-1 with TRBJ2-5, with TRBD1 matching over 10 bases. The CDR3 has 14 residues. Germline assignment: CDR1 SGHRS and CDR2 YFSETQ. V lost 4 bases to trimming and J lost 2 bases; unmatched junction nucleotides: 2. The CDR3 loop is CASSGTGAQETQYF. In nucleotides, the CDR3 is TGCGCCAGCAGCGGGACAGGGGCTCAAGAGACCCAGTACTTC.

Only a few counts were recorded for this clonotype. This chain links TRBV11-1 with TRBJ1-6, with a possible D match to TRBD1 (6 bases). V dropped 2 bases and J dropped 6 bases, with 11 bases sitting between them. The V gene's germline CDR1 is SGHAT and CDR2 FQDESV (reference sequence). The CDR3 is made up of 15 amino acids. The CDR3 loop is CASSLMTGPNSPLHF. The DNA of the CDR3 is TGTGCCAGCAGCTTAATGACAGGACCTAATTCACCCCTCCACTTT. Using reference TRBV11-1 and TRBJ1-6 for the parts outside the CDR3, the full variable domain is EAEVAQSPRYKITEKSQAVAFWCDPISGHATLYWYRQILGQGPELLVQFQDESVVDDSQLPKDRFSAERLKGVDSTLKIQPAELGDSAMYLCASSLMTGPNSPLHFGNGTRLTVT.

This clonotype was seen many times. The V gene is TRBV29-1, the J gene TRBJ2-7; D gene unclear. CDR3 length equals 14 residues. With 5 bases removed from V and 0 bases from J, the gap between germline ends came to 14 bases. Germline lookup yields CDR1 SQVTM and CDR2 ANQGSEA. In nucleotides, the CDR3 is TGCAGCGTTCTTACGACATTATCCTCCTACGAGCAGTACTTC. Amino acid sequence: CSVLTTLSSYEQYF.

The CDR3 loop is CSVAQEGYNEQFF. CDR3 nucleotide sequence: TGCAGCGTTGCACAGGAAGGCTACAATGAGCAGTTCTTC. This chain uses TRBV29-1 with TRBJ2-1; the D gene is possibly TRBD1 (5 bases). Germline V gene data show CDR1 as SQVTM and CDR2 as ANQGSEA. Trimming shortened V by 4 bases and J by 3 bases, and 10 bases separated the two germline ends. CDR3 size: 13 residues.

This clonotype has ten or more counts. The chain couples TRBV18 to TRBJ1-1; TRBD1 matches at 9 bases. This CDR3 contains 15 residues. V was pared by 4 bases and J by 1 base, with 4 bases of the junction left unmatched. Per germline, CDR1 KGHSH and CDR2 LQKENI. In DNA, the CDR3 is TGTGCCAGCTCACGCCGGGACAGGGCGAACACTGAAGCTTTCTTT. Translated: CASSRRDRANTEAFF.

The V call is TRBV28, the J call TRBJ2-3; TRBD1 is a possible D gene (6 bases). Germline assignment: CDR1 MDHEN and CDR2 SYDVKM. The length of the CDR3 is 16 residues. Between the trimmed V and J ends, which lost 7 bases and 0 bases, there was a span of 17 bases. The CDR3 DNA follows: TGTGCCAGCACCCTACCCCAGGGGCGAAGCACAGATACGCAGTATTTT. Translated: CASTLPQGRSTDTQYF.